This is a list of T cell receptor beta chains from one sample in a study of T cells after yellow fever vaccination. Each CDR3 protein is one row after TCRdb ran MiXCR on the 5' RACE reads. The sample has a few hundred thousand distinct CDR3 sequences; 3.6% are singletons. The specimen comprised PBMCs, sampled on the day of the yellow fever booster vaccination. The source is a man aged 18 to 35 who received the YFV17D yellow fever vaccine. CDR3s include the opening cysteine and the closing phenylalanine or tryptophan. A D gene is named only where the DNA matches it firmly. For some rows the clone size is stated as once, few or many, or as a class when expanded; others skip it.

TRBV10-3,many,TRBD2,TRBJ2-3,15,CAIRGLAGTTDTQYF,TGTGCCATCAGGGGACTAGCGGGGACCACAGATACGCAGTATTTT
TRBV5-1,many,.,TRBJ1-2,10,CASSSTVDTF,TGCGCCAGCAGCTCGACAGTAGACACCTTC
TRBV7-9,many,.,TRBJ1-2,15,CASSLGAHSNYGYTF,TGTGCCAGCAGCTTAGGTGCACACTCCAACTATGGCTACACCTTC
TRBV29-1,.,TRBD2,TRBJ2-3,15,CSVARAQGGADTQYF,TGCAGCGTCGCAAGGGCCCAGGGAGGGGCAGATACGCAGTATTTT
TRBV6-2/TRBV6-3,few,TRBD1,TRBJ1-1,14,CASSGQGEGTEAFF,TGTGCCAGCAGTGGACAGGGGGAAGGCACTGAAGCTTTCTTT
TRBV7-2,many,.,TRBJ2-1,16,CASSDWSTGGQNEQFF,TGTGCCAGCAGCGATTGGAGCACGGGGGGCCAGAATGAGCAGTTCTTC
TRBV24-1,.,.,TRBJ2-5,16,CATSDGQSPYQETQYF,TGTGCCACCAGTGATGGACAGTCCCCGTACCAAGAGACCCAGTACTTC
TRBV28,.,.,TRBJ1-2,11,CAGESGLGYTF,TGTGCCGGAGAGTCAGGGTTGGGCTACACCTTC
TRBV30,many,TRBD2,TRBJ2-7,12,CAWSVAGYEQYF,TGTGCCTGGAGTGTAGCGGGATACGAGCAGTACTTC
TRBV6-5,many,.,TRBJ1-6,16,CASSYRAGPYNSPLHF,TGTGCCAGCAGTTACCGCGCAGGACCTTATAATTCACCCCTCCACTTT
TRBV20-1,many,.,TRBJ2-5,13,CSLAPRVQETQYF,TGCAGCCTAGCTCCCCGCGTCCAAGAGACCCAGTACTTC
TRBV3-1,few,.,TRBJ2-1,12,CASSQHRNEQFF,TGTGCCAGCAGCCAACATCGGAATGAGCAGTTCTTC
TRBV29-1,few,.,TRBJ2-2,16,CSVEDLATPNTGELFF,TGCAGCGTTGAAGATCTAGCGACACCGAACACCGGGGAGCTGTTTTTT
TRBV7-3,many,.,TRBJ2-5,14,CASSLNPNQETQYF,TGTGCCAGCAGCTTAAATCCAAACCAAGAGACCCAGTACTTC
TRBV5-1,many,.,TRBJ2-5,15,CASSLLRGQQETQYF,TGCGCCAGCAGCTTGTTGCGGGGGCAGCAAGAGACCCAGTACTTC
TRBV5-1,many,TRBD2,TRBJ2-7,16,CASSPTPGGGAEEQYF,TGCGCCAGCAGCCCAACCCCGGGCGGGGGGGCGGAGGAGCAGTACTTC
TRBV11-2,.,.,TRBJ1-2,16,CASSSVGRQPNYGYTF,TGTGCCAGCAGCTCTGTGGGGCGACAACCTAACTATGGCTACACCTTC
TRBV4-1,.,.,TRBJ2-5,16,CASSQDRRVSQETQYF,TGCGCCAGCAGCCAAGATCGGCGGGTTTCTCAAGAGACCCAGTACTTC
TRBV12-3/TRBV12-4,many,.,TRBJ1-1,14,CASSSLASGPEAFF,TGTGCCAGCAGTTCGTTAGCCTCCGGGCCTGAAGCTTTCTTT
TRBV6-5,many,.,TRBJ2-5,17,CASSYKEANSGQETQYF,TGTGCCAGCAGTTACAAGGAGGCTAACAGCGGGCAAGAGACCCAGTACTTC
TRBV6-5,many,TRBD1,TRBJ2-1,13,CASSPGTGGKQFF,TGTGCCAGCAGCCCCGGGACAGGGGGCAAGCAGTTCTTC
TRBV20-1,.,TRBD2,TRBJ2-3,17,CSAISIPSGASTDTQYF,TGCAGTGCTATAAGCATACCTAGCGGGGCGAGCACAGATACGCAGTATTTT
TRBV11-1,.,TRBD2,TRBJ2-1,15,CASSLGALAGAEQFF,TGTGCCAGCAGCTTAGGGGCATTAGCGGGGGCCGAGCAGTTCTTC
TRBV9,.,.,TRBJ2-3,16,CASSVAEGRVTDTQYF,TGTGCCAGCAGCGTAGCTGAGGGCAGGGTGACCGATACGCAGTATTTT
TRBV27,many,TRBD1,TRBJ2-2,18,CASSSHRGNIRRTGELFF,TGTGCCAGCAGTTCCCACAGGGGAAACATCCGGCGGACCGGGGAGCTGTTTTTT
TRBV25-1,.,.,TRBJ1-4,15,CASSKEPATNEKLFF,TGTGCCAGCAGTAAAGAGCCAGCAACTAATGAAAAACTGTTTTTT
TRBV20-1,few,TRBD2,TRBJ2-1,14,CSATPSGGAHEQFF,TGCAGTGCGACCCCTAGCGGGGGGGCCCATGAGCAGTTCTTC